Shown below are 23 T cell receptor beta chains from a single sample sequenced in a study of patients and donors after allogeneic stem cell transplantation. TCRdb reprocessed the RT-PCR reads with MiXCR, giving one entry per CDR3 protein. The sample has 800,000 to 1,000,000 distinct CDR3 sequences; approximately 18% are singletons. The sample was blood, either unsorted or a sorted T cell fraction (not recorded which). Every receptor here comes from a human donor who was either an allogeneic HSCT recipient or a stem cell or donor lymphocyte infusion donor (not recorded which). It is not recorded whose cells these are; they may come from a transplant donor.

The rearrangement joins TRBV20-1 to TRBJ2-7; the D gene could be TRBD1 or TRBD2 (5 bases each). CDR1 is DFQATT and CDR2 is SNEGSKA in the germline V gene (reference sequence). This CDR3 has 13 residues. The V and J ends lost 2 bases and 3 bases respectively, with 11 bases between them. CDR3 coding DNA: TGCAGTGCTAGACCGGGGCCGCTCTACGAGCAGTACTTC. Translated: CSARPGPLYEQYF.

The chain couples TRBV12-3 or TRBV12-4 to TRBJ1-1; D is ambiguous. The CDR3 covers 14 residues. The ends were cut back, 3 bases at V and 6 bases at J, with 14 bases in the middle. The CDR3 is CASSFSGAYPEAFF. In DNA form, the CDR3 reads TGTGCCAGCAGTTTCAGCGGAGCCTATCCTGAAGCTTTCTTT.

This clonotype occurred a few times. The J gene is TRBJ1-1, the V gene TRBV29-1; no clear D. With 2 bases removed from V and 7 bases from J, the gap between germline ends came to 14 bases. There are 13 residues in the CDR3. Germline V CDR1 and CDR2: SQVTM, ANQGSEA. The CDR3 bases are TGCAGCGTTGAAAGGAGGTATGCGTTTGAAGCTTTCTTT. Encoded protein: CSVERRYAFEAFF.

This rearrangement joins TRBV9 to TRBJ1-1; no definite D call. CDR1 is SGDLS and CDR2 is YYNGEE in the germline V gene. Trimming took 3 bases from V and 1 from J, leaving 10 bases between them. The CDR3 is made up of 14 amino acids. In DNA, the CDR3 is TGTGCCAGCAGCGACGACGGTACGAACACTGAAGCTTTCTTT. Translating gives CASSDDGTNTEAFF.

The chain carries TRBV3-1 and TRBJ2-4; D is tentatively TRBD1 or TRBD2 (5 bases each). In germline, CDR1 is LGHDT, CDR2 YNNKEL (reference sequence). The V and J ends lost 0 bases and 1 base respectively, with 13 bases between them. The CDR3 spans 17 residues. CDR3 DNA: TGTGCCAGCAGCCAAGATCTTGGGACGTCGGCCAAAAACATTCAGTACTTC. Its protein product is CASSQDLGTSAKNIQYF.

This clonotype appeared a few times. The J gene is TRBJ1-2, the V gene TRBV25-1, with TRBD1 identical over 7 bases. Germline trimming cut 8 bases from V and 7 bases from J; bases unmatched to any gene: 4. The germline V gene encodes CDR1 MGHDK and CDR2 SYGVNS. This CDR3 has 11 residues. CDR3 coding DNA: TGTGCCAGCGACAGGGTTTGTGGCTACACCTTC. Its protein is CASDRVCGYTF.

This clonotype appeared a few times. CDR3 DNA: TGTGCCAGCAACTCGGTAGGACTAGAAGAGACCCAGTACTTC. Translation gives CASNSVGLEETQYF. The chain employs TRBV28 and TRBJ2-5; 7 nucleotides match TRBD2. Trimming at V came to 7 bases and at J to 3 bases, leaving 8 bases not matched to a gene. This CDR3 has 14 amino acids. Germline lookup yields CDR1 MDHEN and CDR2 SYDVKM.

The genes are TRBV20-1 and TRBJ2-1; no firm D call. From germline, CDR1 is DFQATT and CDR2 SNEGSKA (reference sequence). CDR3 length equals 14 residues. The V gene lost 6 bases and the J gene lost 3 bases, with 15 bases spanning the gap. For the CDR3, the DNA is TGCAGTGCGATTAGACTCGCGTACTACAATGAGCAGTTCTTC. This encodes CSAIRLAYYNEQFF.

A few counts support this clonotype. This chain joins TRBV6-1 and TRBJ2-2, with 8 nucleotides matching TRBD1. The CDR3 runs 16 residues. The germline CDR1 and CDR2 sequences are MNHNS and SASEGT. Losses at the gene ends were 4 bases for V and 2 bases for J; bases not matched to a gene: 6. The CDR3 nucleotides read TGTGCCAGCAGTGCCCACGGACAGGGTAACACCGGGGAGCTGTTTTTT. The encoded protein is CASSAHGQGNTGELFF.

The chain links TRBV10-2 to TRBJ1-3; possibly TRBD1 for D (6 bases). This CDR3 is 15 amino acids long. Trimming took off 2 bases at V and 0 bases at J, with 8 bases between the two ends. Per the germline V gene, CDR1 is WSHSY and CDR2 is SAAADI. In DNA form, the CDR3 reads TGCGCCAGCAGTGAGGGAGGGGGCTCTGGAAACACCATATATTTT. Translating gives CASSEGGGSGNTIYF.

The chain employs TRBV2 and TRBJ2-1, with D maybe TRBD2 (6 bases). V was clipped by 1 base and J by 5 bases, with 9 bases between them. CDR1 SNHLY and CDR2 FYNNEI come from the germline V gene. The CDR3 is 14 amino acids. CDR3 region: CASSEGRGNNEQFF. Here the CDR3 DNA reads TGTGCCAGCAGTGAAGGTCGGGGGAACAATGAGCAGTTCTTC. Together with reference TRBV2 and TRBJ2-1, the CDR3 gives the full variable domain: EPEVTQTPSHQVTQMGQEVILRCVPISNHLYFYWYRQILGQKVEFLVSFYNNEISEKSEIFDDQFSVERPDGSNFTLKIRSTKLEDSAMYFCASSEGRGNNEQFFGPGTRLTVL.

The rearrangement uses TRBV4-1 and TRBJ2-7; maybe TRBD2 (6 bases). There are 15 residues in the CDR3. CDR1 MGHRA and CDR2 YSYEKL come from the germline V gene. V gave up 3 bases and J gave up 3 bases, with 15 bases separating them. The CDR3 DNA reads TGCGCCAGCAGCCACCCCACGGGGGTAAGCTACGAGCAGTACTTC. As protein: CASSHPTGVSYEQYF.

The chain uses TRBV5-1 and TRBJ2-3; D tentatively reads TRBD1 or TRBD2 (6 bases each). The CDR3 consists of 14 residues. V shed 6 bases and J shed 2 bases, with 13 bases lying between them. The germline CDR1 and CDR2 sequences are SGHRS and YFSETQ. This CDR3 reads CASTGAGLTDTQYF. CDR3 coding DNA: TGCGCCAGCACGGGGGCAGGGCTCACAGATACGCAGTATTTT.

The chain recombines TRBV25-1 with TRBJ2-1, with 10 bases lining up with TRBD2. The junction had 3 bases not matched to a gene; V was cut back by 4 bases and J by 0 bases. Germline CDR1 MGHDK, CDR2 SYGVNS. This CDR3 region has 16 residues. DNA for the CDR3: TGTGCCAGCAGTGTGGGGACTAGCGTCTCCTACAATGAGCAGTTCTTC. This gives the protein CASSVGTSVSYNEQFF.

This clonotype has at least ten counts. This chain joins TRBV29-1 and TRBJ2-1; TRBD2 matches 11 bases. The germline gives CDR1 SQVTM, CDR2 ANQGSEA. This CDR3 spans 16 amino acids. With 3 bases clipped from V and 6 bases from J, the junction kept 10 bases outside the gene matches. The CDR3 bases are TGCAGCGTTGATAGCGGGAGGGCCAGGGTGACCAATGAGCAGTTCTTC. It specifies CSVDSGRARVTNEQFF.

The chain has TRBV5-1 and TRBJ1-1, with TRBD1 matching over 9 bases. The junction had 4 bases not matched to a gene; V was cut back by 4 bases and J by 3 bases. Germline-derived CDR1 and CDR2 are SGHRS and YFSETQ. The CDR3 extends over 14 amino acids. CDR3 region: CASSPWTGDTEAFF. The CDR3 region has the DNA TGCGCCAGCAGCCCCTGGACAGGGGACACTGAAGCTTTCTTT.

This clonotype was detected many times. The chain couples TRBV2 to TRBJ1-2; D remains ambiguous. The V end lost 3 bases, the J end lost 2 bases, and 7 bases lay between the germline ends. Per the germline V gene, CDR1 is SNHLY and CDR2 is FYNNEI. This CDR3 contains 13 residues. CDR3 region: CASSDRPNYGYTF. The DNA for the CDR3 is TGTGCCAGCAGTGACAGGCCCAACTATGGCTACACCTTC.

In this sample, this clonotype turned up a few times. This chain joins TRBV6-2 or TRBV6-3 and TRBJ1-1, with TRBD1 as a possible D gene (6 bases). This CDR3 has 14 amino acids. The V gene's germline CDR1 is MNHEY and CDR2 SVGEGT. Deletions cut 5 bases from V and 2 bases from J, with 12 bases between. The CDR3 DNA follows: TGTGCCAGCAGTACTAGGACAGATAACACTGAAGCTTTCTTT. Its protein product is CASSTRTDNTEAFF.

The chain recombines TRBV12-3 or TRBV12-4 with TRBJ2-7, with TRBD1 as a possible D gene (6 bases). The CDR3 contains 14 residues. Trimming cost V 3 bases and J 5 bases, with 14 bases left between them. CDR3 nucleotides: TGTGCCAGCAGTTTTGTTAGGGCAGGGGACGAGCAGTACTTC. This translates into CASSFVRAGDEQYF.

Only a few counts were recorded for this clonotype. CDR3 DNA sequence: TGTGCCAGCAGTCAGGGGCACTCTGGAAACACCATATATTTT. Protein: CASSQGHSGNTIYF. V is TRBV12-3 or TRBV12-4 and J is TRBJ1-3; D possibly corresponds to TRBD1 (6 bases). V lost 5 bases, J lost 0 bases, and 8 bases lay in between. The CDR3 is 14 residues long.

The genes are TRBV5-6 and TRBJ1-3; no definite D call. Trimming left V 4 bases short and J 0 bases short, with 8 bases between. The CDR3 covers 14 residues. The germline CDR1 and CDR2 sequences are SGHDT and YYEEEE. CDR3 in DNA: TGTGCCAGCAGCGACCCAAGCTCTGGAAACACCATATATTTT. Protein sequence: CASSDPSSGNTIYF.

The chain links TRBV9 to TRBJ1-5, with D possibly being TRBD1 (6 bases). Germline CDR1 is SGDLS and CDR2 is YYNGEE. The CDR3 consists of 15 residues. Trimming cost V 0 bases and J 0 bases, with 7 bases left between them. CDR3 region: CASSVAGASNQPQHF. The CDR3 DNA reads TGTGCCAGCAGCGTAGCAGGGGCTAGCAATCAGCCCCAGCATTTT.

This clonotype was detected only a few times. V gene TRBV20-1 combines with J gene TRBJ1-2; D uncertain. Germline loops: CDR1 DFQATT, CDR2 SNEGSKA (reference sequence). Trimming removed 3 bases from V and 4 bases from J, with 18 bases in between. The CDR3 sequence is 15 residues long. The chain's CDR3 is CSASYPERRSYGYTF. In nucleotides, the CDR3 is TGCAGTGCTAGCTACCCCGAGCGCAGGAGCTATGGCTACACCTTC.